A selection of T cell receptor beta chains follows, all from one sample in a study of neoadjuvant anti-PD-1 for oral cavity cancer. Libraries were prepared by immunoSEQ multiplex PCR; TCRdb keeps only in-frame clonotypes and omits some of them. Of approximately 83,000 clones in the sample, 70% to 85% were seen once. The material sequenced was PBMCs, taken before nivolumab (anti-PD-1) treatment. Receptors originate from a person aged 35-79 years with oral cavity squamous cell carcinoma. Each CDR3 is given with its conserved first and last residue. D genes are given only for firm matches. Some rows mark clone size as missing; the rest say once, few, many or name a class of expanded clone.

>TRBV10-2|NA|NA|TRBJ2-3
TGCGCCGCTACGGACAGCGATACAGATACGCAGTATTTT
CAATDSDTDTQYF
>TRBV7-2|few|NA|TRBJ1-2
TGTGCCAGCAGCTTAGGTCTGGCAGGGGTTTATGGCTACACCTTC
CASSLGLAGVYGYTF
>TRBV2|NA|NA|TRBJ2-7
TGTGCCACACGTGGGGATAGCGGAGCCTACGAGCAGTACTTC
CATRGDSGAYEQYF
>TRBV5-1|NA|TRBD1|TRBJ2-3
TGCGCCAGCAGCGGGACAGGGGGTAGCACAGATACGCAGTATTTT
CASSGTGGSTDTQYF
>TRBV29-1|few|NA|TRBJ2-1
TGCAGCGTTGAAGTGGCGCGGATTTACAATGAGCAGTTCTTC
CSVEVARIYNEQFF
>TRBV5-1|NA|TRBD1|TRBJ1-2
TGCGCCAGCAGCTCGGGACAGAGTTATGGCTACACCTTC
CASSSGQSYGYTF
>TRBV6-1|NA|NA|TRBJ2-2
TGTGCCAGCAGAATAGACACGAACACCGGGGAGCTGTTTTTT
CASRIDTNTGELFF
>TRBV20-1|NA|NA|TRBJ1-1
TGCAGTGCTAGTTGGCCTGAAGCTTTCTTT
CSASWPEAFF
>TRBV7-6|NA|NA|TRBJ2-3
TGTGCCAGCAGCTTAGGACCAGATACGCAGTATTTT
CASSLGPDTQYF
>TRBV11-3|NA|NA|TRBJ2-1
TGTGCCAGCAGCTTAGCTGGGGTGGATGAGCAGTTCTTC
CASSLAGVDEQFF
>TRBV6-6|NA|NA|TRBJ1-4
TGTGCCAGCAGTCCGAGCCGGGAAAAACTGTTTTTT
CASSPSREKLFF
>TRBV6-1|NA|NA|TRBJ2-1
TGTGCCAGCAGCTACTGGGGCAATGAGCAGTTCTTC
CASSYWGNEQFF
>TRBV6-1|NA|NA|TRBJ1-1
TGTGCCATAAATGGGGGGATGCACACTGAAGCTTTCTTT
CAINGGMHTEAFF
>TRBV5-1|few|TRBD1|TRBJ1-5
TGCGCCAGCAGCTTGGGGCCCGACAGGGGCAATCAGCCCCAGCATTTT
CASSLGPDRGNQPQHF
>TRBV5-1|once|NA|TRBJ2-3
TGCGCCAGCAGCTTCCGGGATACGTCAGATACGCAGTATTTT
CASSFRDTSDTQYF
>TRBV11-2|NA|NA|TRBJ2-7
TGTGCCAGCAGCCCACAGGCTTCCCCGACGCAGTACTTC
CASSPQASPTQYF
>TRBV6-5|NA|TRBD1|TRBJ2-2
TGTGCCAGCAGTTCCGGACAGGGGGCCGGGGAGCTGTTTTTT
CASSSGQGAGELFF
>TRBV6-5|NA|NA|TRBJ2-3
TGTGCCAGCAGTTCTCGGGCGGGTACTAGCACAGATACGCAGTATTTT
CASSSRAGTSTDTQYF
>TRBV6-5|NA|NA|TRBJ1-1
TGTGCCAGCAGTTACGAGAACAGGAACACTGAAGCTTTCTTT
CASSYENRNTEAFF
>TRBV6-5|NA|NA|TRBJ1-1
TGTGCCAGCAGACAGACAGCGAACACTGAAGCTTTCTTT
CASRQTANTEAFF
>TRBV7-8|NA|TRBD2|TRBJ2-1
TGTGCCAGCAGCTTAGAGGGGGGCCCTAGCGGGTATGAGCAGTTCTTC
CASSLEGGPSGYEQFF
>TRBV15|NA|TRBD1|TRBJ2-7
TGTGCCACCAGCAGACCTTCCTGGACAGGCTCCTACGAGCAGTACTTC
CATSRPSWTGSYEQYF
>TRBV4-1|NA|NA|TRBJ2-6
TGCGCCAGCAGCCTCCCAACCGAGGCCAACGTCCTGACTTTC
CASSLPTEANVLTF
>TRBV4-1|NA|NA|TRBJ2-1
TGCGCCAGCAGCCAAGGACAGACTTACAATGAGCAGTTCTTC
CASSQGQTYNEQFF
>TRBV7-9|NA|TRBD1|TRBJ1-1
TGTGCCAGCAGCTCGACAGGGTTCGATACTGAAGCTTTCTTT
CASSSTGFDTEAFF
>TRBV29-1|NA|TRBD1|TRBJ2-7
TGCAGCGCGGGACAGGGGGCTGGGTACGAGCAGTACTTC
CSAGQGAGYEQYF
>TRBV6-1|NA|TRBD1|TRBJ2-7
TGTGCCAGCAGAGCCGGGACAGGGATTTCTGGTGAGCAGTACTTC
CASRAGTGISGEQYF
>TRBV7-3|NA|NA|TRBJ1-5
TGTGCCAGCAGCTGGACGCAGGGATCGCCCCAGCATTTT
CASSWTQGSPQHF
>TRBV6-6|NA|NA|TRBJ1-2
TGTGCCAGCAGGGAGGGAAACCGTGGCTACACCTTC
CASREGNRGYTF
>TRBV6-5|NA|TRBD1|TRBJ1-3
TGTGCCAGCAGTTTGGGACAGGCCTCTGGAAACACCATATATTTT
CASSLGQASGNTIYF
>TRBV27|once|NA|TRBJ2-1
TGTGCCAGCAGTAAAACGGGAAATGAGCAGTTCTTC
CASSKTGNEQFF